This TCR beta chain was captured in a study of cytomegalovirus exposure and HLA in healthy donors. Concerning this clone itself: Its matching antigen is unknown.

The study's findings and limits: Indistinguishable V segments such as TRBV6-2 and TRBV6-3 were excluded.

PCR employed 60 Vbeta and 13 Jbeta primers. Method: immunoSEQ multiplex PCR; TCRdb's copy keeps in-frame clones and lacks some. There are roughly 140,000 clones in the sample; 80% to 90% occur only once, and around 2% lies in the top ten. The CDR3 extends over 13 amino acids. The J segment lost 2 bases and the V segment lost 5 bases, leaving 2 bases of the junction unmatched. Looked up from germline, CDR1 is LNHDA and CDR2 is SQIVND (reference sequence). This chain uses TRBV19 with TRBJ2-5, with 7 bases aligning to TRBD1. Sequences were obtained from PBMCs. The sequence derives from a woman under 30 in good health and CMV-seronegative. CDR3 nucleotide sequence: TGTGCCAGTAGTCCAGGGGGACAAGAGACCCAGTACTTC. Its protein is CASSPGGQETQYF. Filled out from reference TRBV19 and TRBJ2-5, the complete variable domain reads DGGITQSPKYLFRKEGQNVTLSCEQNLNHDAMYWYRQDPGQGLRLIYYSQIVNDFQKGDIAEGYSVSREKKESFPLTVTSAQKNPTAFYLCASSPGGQETQYFGPGTRLLVL.